These T cell receptor beta chains were read from a single sample in a study of blood T cell repertoires in COVID-19. Repertoires were generated with immunoSEQ multiplex PCR, while TCRdb's copy carries only in-frame clones and drops some. The repertoire holds some 250,000 clones, with around 81% as singletons. Sample: peripheral blood. These TCRs come from a woman in her sixties or seventies with active or convalescent COVID-19. CDR3s leave out the opening cysteine and the closing phenylalanine or tryptophan. Fields, in order: V gene, J gene, D gene, CDR3 protein. A D gene is named only where the DNA matches it firmly.

TRBV1	TRBJ2-7	-	TSSQGLPTGLAGIYEQY
TRBV21-1	TRBJ2-1	-	ASSKVEGGNEQF
TRBV4-2	TRBJ1-2	TRBD1	ASSHALRGQGAYGYT
TRBV30	TRBJ1-1	TRBD1	AWGGQVNTEAF
TRBV11-2	TRBJ2-7	TRBD1	ASTGTGGSYEQY
TRBV7-9	TRBJ1-4	-	ASSLPQGMGEKLF
TRBV18	TRBJ2-3	-	ASSAGSTDTQY
TRBV5-1	TRBJ1-2	-	ASSLATEGPYGYT
TRBV4-3	TRBJ2-3	-	ASSQGAGTQY
TRBV12-5	TRBJ2-1	-	ASGPTGRGYNEQF
TRBV9	TRBJ2-7	TRBD1	ASSGGQGTY
TRBV24-1	TRBJ2-5	-	ATSRSTGVIQETQY
TRBV5-1	TRBJ2-7	TRBD1	ASSLSGTGGYEQY
TRBV5-1	TRBJ2-1	-	ASSTRGYNEQF
TRBV27	TRBJ1-1	TRBD1	ASSLGRGDTEAF
TRBV5-1	TRBJ2-3	-	ASSYGASGDTQY
TRBV5-4	TRBJ1-2	-	ASSLDGTHGGYT
TRBV18	TRBJ1-1	TRBD1	ASSPGRAGGDTEAF
TRBV7-3	TRBJ2-1	-	ASSPRRRGAYNEQF
TRBV3-1/TRBV3-2	TRBJ1-1	-	ASSPGGGIIMNTEAF
TRBV3-1/TRBV3-2	TRBJ2-1	-	ASSQGALDNEQF
TRBV6-2/TRBV6-3	TRBJ1-5	-	ASSRDPGAGGQPQH
TRBV2	TRBJ1-3	-	ASREGVSGNTIY
TRBV29-1	TRBJ2-3	TRBD2	SVEAPHLGTSGGASTDTQY
TRBV25-1	TRBJ2-3	-	ASSATDRGTDTQY
TRBV18	TRBJ2-1	TRBD2	ASSGGVSYNEQF
TRBV9	TRBJ2-6	TRBD1	ASSPGQGAGANVLT
TRBV18	TRBJ2-7	-	ASSLTGNLYEQY
TRBV2	TRBJ1-3	-	ASSKGPFSGNTIY
TRBV6-2/TRBV6-3	TRBJ2-7	-	ASSYGPEEY
TRBV2	TRBJ2-7	-	ASSDWSYEQY
TRBV12-3/TRBV12-4	TRBJ2-7	-	ASVLEGRYEQY
TRBV28	TRBJ1-4	-	ASSLVAPGRKTV
TRBV6-1	TRBJ2-1	-	ASSEGGEQF
TRBV5-1	TRBJ2-1	TRBD1	ASSGRQGESYNEQF
TRBV27	TRBJ2-7	-	ASSLGRAYEQY
TRBV7-2	TRBJ2-7	TRBD2	ASNIQSGLALDEQY
TRBV21-1	TRBJ2-2	-	ASSLRLAGNTGELF
TRBV5-5	TRBJ1-1	TRBD1	ASSFQQGANTEAF
TRBV18	TRBJ1-2	-	ASSPKVGGYGYT
TRBV7-2	TRBJ2-2	-	ASSPDTGELF
TRBV7-9	TRBJ1-5	-	ASTQGVQPQH
TRBV19	TRBJ1-6	TRBD1	ASGSQGIASPLH
TRBV4-3	TRBJ2-3	-	ASSQDGAGAITDTQY
TRBV7-9	TRBJ1-1	-	ASSLDSSSRTEAF
TRBV29-1	TRBJ2-7	-	SVQGDSYEQY
TRBV19	TRBJ1-1	-	ASIRRGVENTEAF
TRBV4-2	TRBJ2-1	-	ASSQRQDYNEQF
TRBV10-2	TRBJ1-6	TRBD1	ASSDPGQGTSPLH
TRBV19	TRBJ2-1	TRBD2	ASSMTLAVYNEQF
TRBV7-3	TRBJ2-1	TRBD2	ASSLASGGLNEQF
TRBV11-1	TRBJ2-2	TRBD2	ASNRAGTSGTGELF
TRBV6-2/TRBV6-3	TRBJ1-5	TRBD1	ASSSTRTGGNQPQH
TRBV11-2	TRBJ2-7	-	ASSLDPVSSYEQY
TRBV4-2	TRBJ1-4	TRBD1	ASSQDRGSEKLF
TRBV14	TRBJ2-2	-	ASSQSSVPGELF
TRBV18	TRBJ1-2	TRBD1	ASSPGQGEGYT
TRBV27	TRBJ1-4	-	ASSSPGGEKLF
TRBV7-6	TRBJ1-1	-	ASSPWGGGNTEAF
TRBV2	TRBJ1-1	-	ASSLRQENTEAF